Following are 18 T cell receptor beta chains from one sample sequenced in a study of glioma-infiltrating T cells. TCR alpha and beta CDR3 regions were amplified from RNA using iRepertoire nested multiplex PCR. One entry per CDR3 protein results from TCRdb running MiXCR on the multiplex PCR reads. The data contain tens of thousands of distinct CDR3 sequences, about 23% of them singletons. Material: glioma tissue, nonneoplastic brain tissue, or PBMCs (not recorded which). The receptors derive from a human donor with low-grade glioma or glioblastoma, undergoing nonglioma brain surgery, or in good health (not recorded which).

This clonotype appeared many times. CDR3 sequence (DNA): TGTGCCAGCACTCTCTCGGGCGGGGCAGGACTTTTCCTCCACTTT. It yields the protein CASTLSGGAGLFLHF. The V call is TRBV27, the J call TRBJ1-6; tentatively, D is TRBD1 (5 bases). The ends were cut back, 7 bases at V and 15 bases at J, with 25 bases in the middle. In germline, CDR1 is MNHEY, CDR2 SMNVEV (reference sequence). The CDR3 totals 15 residues.

The chain combines TRBV7-9 with TRBJ1-2; TRBD1 matches at 9 bases. CDR1 and CDR2 from the germline V gene are SEHNR and FQNEAQ (reference sequence). The CDR3 contains 14 residues. Losses at the gene ends were 1 base for V and 6 bases for J; bases not matched to a gene: 3. In nucleotides, the CDR3 is TGTGCCAGCAGCTTAGGGGACAGGGAAGATGGCTACACCTTC. It is translated as CASSLGDREDGYTF.

This clonotype was observed many times. This chain joins TRBV7-7 and TRBJ2-7; tentatively, D is TRBD1 (5 bases). The CDR3 runs to 13 residues. V was shortened by 2 bases and J by 3 bases, with 8 bases between the two germline ends. Germline lookup yields CDR1 SSHAT and CDR2 FNYEAQ (reference sequence). CDR3 nucleotides: TGTGCCAGCAGCTTACGGCAGGGCTACGAGCAGTACTTC. Residues: CASSLRQGYEQYF.

This clonotype was observed at least ten times. The genes are TRBV12-5 and TRBJ2-7; 7 bases fit TRBD1. Germline loops: CDR1 LGHNT, CDR2 FRNRAP. V was clipped by 9 bases and J by 3 bases; unmatched bases: 2. The CDR3 runs to 11 residues. The CDR3 DNA is TGTGCTAGCGGGACAGACTACGAGCAGTACTTC. The encoded protein is CASGTDYEQYF. Variable domain in full (rest from reference TRBV12-5 and TRBJ2-7): DARVTQTPRHKVTEMGQEVTMRCQPILGHNTVFWYRQTMMQGLELLAYFRNRAPLDDSGMPKDRFSAEMPDATLATLKIQPSEPRDSAVYFCASGTDYEQYFGPGTRLTVT.

This chain uses TRBV3-1 with TRBJ2-1; 9 bases agree with TRBD2. Germline lookup yields CDR1 LGHDT and CDR2 YNNKEL (reference sequence). The CDR3 has 16 amino acids. Trimming at V came to 1 base and at J to 4 bases, leaving 5 bases not matched to a gene. The CDR3 sequence: CASSQARAGGYNEQFF. DNA for the CDR3: TGTGCCAGCAGCCAAGCGCGGGCGGGAGGGTACAATGAGCAGTTCTTC.

V gene TRBV2 combines with J gene TRBJ2-7; D is possibly TRBD1 (5 bases). The V gene lost 4 bases and the J gene lost 0 bases, with 10 bases spanning the gap. The CDR3 sequence is 14 residues long. CDR1 and CDR2 from the germline V gene are SNHLY and FYNNEI. The DNA for the CDR3 is TGTGCCAGCAGTGGGGTACAGGTCTCCTACGAGCAGTACTTC. Translating it yields CASSGVQVSYEQYF. Based on the CDR3 plus reference TRBV2 and TRBJ2-7, the full variable domain is EPEVTQTPSHQVTQMGQEVILRCVPISNHLYFYWYRQILGQKVEFLVSFYNNEISEKSEIFDDQFSVERPDGSNFTLKIRSTKLEDSAMYFCASSGVQVSYEQYFGPGTRLTVT.

This clonotype has a single count. It may be a read error: a sequence one base away is much more abundant. The V and J genes are TRBV2 and TRBJ1-3, with 9 bases that match TRBD1. J gave up 6 bases and V 4 bases, and 1 base lay outside the gene matches. Germline V lookup: CDR1 SNHLY, CDR2 FYNNEI. The CDR3 extends over 13 amino acids. The CDR3 loop reads CASSGDRVNTIYF. CDR3 DNA: TGTGCCAGCAGTGGGGACAGGGTAAACACCATATATTTT.

This clonotype was found a few times. The CDR3 sequence: CASSSKGGSYEQYF. CDR3 in DNA: TGTGCCAGCAGCTCGAAAGGGGGCTCCTACGAGCAGTACTTC. This chain links TRBV5-4 with TRBJ2-7; D is perhaps TRBD1 (6 bases). This CDR3 region has 14 residues. Trimming cost V 3 bases and J 0 bases, with 10 bases left between them. Germline V gives CDR1 SGHNT, CDR2 YYREEE (reference sequence).

This clonotype was seen at least ten times. The J gene is TRBJ2-5, the V gene TRBV7-2, with a tentative D call TRBD1 (5 bases). The germline V gene encodes CDR1 SGHTA and CDR2 FQGNSA. Deletions cut 5 bases from V and 2 bases from J, with 21 bases between. The CDR3 consists of 17 residues. The CDR3 bases are TGTGCCAGCAGCCCATCTCGGTTAAGGACAAAGCAAGAGACCCAGTACTTC. Translation: CASSPSRLRTKQETQYF. The entire variable domain, with the rest obtained from reference TRBV7-2 and TRBJ2-5, is as follows: GAGVSQSPSNKVTEKGKDVELRCDPISGHTALYWYRQSLGQGLEFLIYFQGNSAPDKSGLPSDRFSAERTGGSVSTLTIQRTQQEDSAVYLCASSPSRLRTKQETQYFGPGTRLLVL.

On this clonotype itself: Its ends do not fully match the called genes, so a read error is possible. V usage is TRBV20-1 and J usage is TRBJ2-5, with D uncertain. The length of the CDR3 is 11 residues. Germline values: CDR1 DFQATT, CDR2 SNEGSKA (reference sequence). CDR3 protein: CSAQDALTKYF. The CDR3 nucleotides read TGCAGTGCCCAGGACGCTTTGACCAAGTACTTC.

This clonotype was seen repeatedly, ten times or more. The genes are TRBV2 and TRBJ2-3; the D is unclear. The CDR3 contains 15 residues. V was cut by 6 bases and J by 5 bases, with 18 bases left in between. Per the germline V gene, CDR1 is SNHLY and CDR2 is FYNNEI. Here the CDR3 reads CASSPTLQTGDTQYF. CDR3 DNA sequence: TGTGCCAGCAGCCCGACCCTCCAAACGGGAGATACGCAGTATTTT.

This clonotype has just a few counts. V usage is TRBV2 and J usage is TRBJ2-2; 14 bases map to TRBD2. This CDR3 comprises 19 residues. Germline trimming cut 3 bases from V and 1 base from J; bases unmatched to any gene: 7. Germline V gives CDR1 SNHLY, CDR2 FYNNEI. The CDR3 reads CASSEPPGLAGENTGELFF. The CDR3 DNA reads TGTGCCAGCAGTGAGCCCCCGGGACTAGCGGGGGAGAACACCGGGGAGCTGTTTTTT. The full variable domain, its missing parts supplied by reference TRBV2 and TRBJ2-2, is EPEVTQTPSHQVTQMGQEVILRCVPISNHLYFYWYRQILGQKVEFLVSFYNNEISEKSEIFDDQFSVERPDGSNFTLKIRSTKLEDSAMYFCASSEPPGLAGENTGELFFGEGSRLTVL.

This clonotype was counted ten times or more. This rearrangement joins TRBV14 to TRBJ1-5; D uncertain. Trimming cost V 4 bases and J 0 bases, with 4 bases left between them. This CDR3 contains 13 residues. Germline CDR1 and CDR2: SGHDN and FVKESK. CDR3: CASSRDSNQPQHF. The CDR3 DNA reads as TGTGCCAGCAGCCGAGATAGCAATCAGCCCCAGCATTTT.

This clonotype was seen at least ten times. This chain joins TRBV29-1 and TRBJ2-5; possibly TRBD1 or TRBD2 for D (5 bases each). The germline CDR1 and CDR2 sequences are SQVTM and ANQGSEA. The CDR3 loop spans 13 amino acids. V dropped 6 bases and J dropped 1 base, with 12 bases sitting between them. Written as DNA, the CDR3 is TGCAGCGTCCCCGGGACGACCCAAGAGACCCAGTACTTC. This codes for CSVPGTTQETQYF.

V is TRBV19 and J is TRBJ1-3; D is ambiguous. Germline-derived CDR1 and CDR2 are LNHDA and SQIVND (reference sequence). Trimming cost V 3 bases and J 1 base, with 10 bases left between them. The CDR3 runs 15 residues. The CDR3 nucleotides read TGTGCCAGTAGTATTTCATCCATGTCTGGAAACACCATATATTTT. It codes for CASSISSMSGNTIYF. The complete variable domain, with remaining parts taken from reference TRBV19 and TRBJ1-3, reads DGGITQSPKYLFRKEGQNVTLSCEQNLNHDAMYWYRQDPGQGLRLIYYSQIVNDFQKGDIAEGYSVSREKKESFPLTVTSAQKNPTAFYLCASSISSMSGNTIYFGEGSWLTVV.

This clonotype was counted many times. For the CDR3, the DNA is TGCGCCAGCAGTCTCGCCAAGACAGGGTGGAGCTACGAGCAGTACTTC. Its protein is CASSLAKTGWSYEQYF. The J gene is TRBJ2-7, the V gene TRBV10-2; 7 positions match TRBD1. The CDR3 is 16 residues long. Germline CDR1 is WSHSY and CDR2 is SAAADI. V gave up 5 bases and J gave up 3 bases; unmatched junction bases: 13.

The chain joins TRBV4-2 to TRBJ2-2; the D call may be TRBD1 or TRBD2 (6 bases each). The CDR3 sequence is 16 residues long. Deletions cut 3 bases from V and 4 bases from J, with 15 bases between. The germline V gene has CDR1 LGHNA and CDR2 YNFKEQ. The CDR3 bases are TGTGCCAGCAGCCAGGACGCGGGACAAGCCACCGGGGAGCTGTTTTTT. This gives the protein CASSQDAGQATGELFF.

This clonotype was detected many times. The chain carries TRBV12-3 or TRBV12-4 and TRBJ1-5, with D perhaps matching TRBD1 (6 bases). Trimming took 3 bases from V and 0 from J, leaving 9 bases between them. CDR3 length: 15 residues. As DNA, the CDR3 is TGTGCCAGCAGTTTTGGGGGGGCTAGCAATCAGCCCCAGCATTTT. Amino acids: CASSFGGASNQPQHF.